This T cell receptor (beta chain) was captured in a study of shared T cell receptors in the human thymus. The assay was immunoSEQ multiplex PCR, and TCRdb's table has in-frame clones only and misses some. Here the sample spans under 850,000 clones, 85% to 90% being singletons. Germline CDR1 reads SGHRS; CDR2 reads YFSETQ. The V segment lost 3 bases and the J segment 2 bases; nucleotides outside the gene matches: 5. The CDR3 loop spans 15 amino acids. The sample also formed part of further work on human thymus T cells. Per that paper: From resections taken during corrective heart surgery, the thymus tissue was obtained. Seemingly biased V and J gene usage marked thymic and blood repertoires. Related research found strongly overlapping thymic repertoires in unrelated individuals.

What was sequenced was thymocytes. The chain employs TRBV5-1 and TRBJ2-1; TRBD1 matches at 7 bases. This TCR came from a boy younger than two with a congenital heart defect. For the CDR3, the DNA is TGCGCCAGCAGCTCCCACAGGGGCCCCTACAATGAGCAGTTCTTC. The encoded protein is CASSSHRGPYNEQFF.